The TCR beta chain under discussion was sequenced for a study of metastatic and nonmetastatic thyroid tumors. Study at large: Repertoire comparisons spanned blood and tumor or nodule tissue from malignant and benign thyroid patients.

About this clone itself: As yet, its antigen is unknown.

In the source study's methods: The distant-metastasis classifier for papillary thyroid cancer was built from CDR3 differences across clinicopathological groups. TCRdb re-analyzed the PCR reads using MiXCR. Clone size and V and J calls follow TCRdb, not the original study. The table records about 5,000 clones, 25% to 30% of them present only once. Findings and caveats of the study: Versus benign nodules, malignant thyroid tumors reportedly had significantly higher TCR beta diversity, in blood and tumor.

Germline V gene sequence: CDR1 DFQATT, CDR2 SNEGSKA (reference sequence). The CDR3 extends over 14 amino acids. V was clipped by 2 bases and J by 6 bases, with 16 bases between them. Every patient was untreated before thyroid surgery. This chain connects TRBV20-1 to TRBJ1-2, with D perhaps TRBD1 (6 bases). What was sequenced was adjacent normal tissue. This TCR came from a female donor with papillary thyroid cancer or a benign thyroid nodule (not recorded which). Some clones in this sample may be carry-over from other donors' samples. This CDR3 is CSARMGQRADGYTF. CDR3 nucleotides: TGCAGTGCTAGAATGGGACAAAGGGCGGATGGCTACACCTTC.